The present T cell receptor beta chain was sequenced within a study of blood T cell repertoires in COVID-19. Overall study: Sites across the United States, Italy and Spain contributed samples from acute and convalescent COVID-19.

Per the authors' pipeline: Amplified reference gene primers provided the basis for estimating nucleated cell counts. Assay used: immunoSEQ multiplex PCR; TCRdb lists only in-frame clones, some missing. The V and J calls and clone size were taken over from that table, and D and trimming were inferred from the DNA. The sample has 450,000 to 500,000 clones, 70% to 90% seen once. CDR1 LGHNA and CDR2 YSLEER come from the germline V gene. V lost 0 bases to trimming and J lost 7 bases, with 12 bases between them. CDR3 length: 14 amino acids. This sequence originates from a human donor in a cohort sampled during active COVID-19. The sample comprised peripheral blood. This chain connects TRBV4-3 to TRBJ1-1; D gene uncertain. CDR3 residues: CASSQDWRAIEAFF. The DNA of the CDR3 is TGCGCCAGCAGCCAAGACTGGCGGGCGATTGAAGCTTTCTTT.